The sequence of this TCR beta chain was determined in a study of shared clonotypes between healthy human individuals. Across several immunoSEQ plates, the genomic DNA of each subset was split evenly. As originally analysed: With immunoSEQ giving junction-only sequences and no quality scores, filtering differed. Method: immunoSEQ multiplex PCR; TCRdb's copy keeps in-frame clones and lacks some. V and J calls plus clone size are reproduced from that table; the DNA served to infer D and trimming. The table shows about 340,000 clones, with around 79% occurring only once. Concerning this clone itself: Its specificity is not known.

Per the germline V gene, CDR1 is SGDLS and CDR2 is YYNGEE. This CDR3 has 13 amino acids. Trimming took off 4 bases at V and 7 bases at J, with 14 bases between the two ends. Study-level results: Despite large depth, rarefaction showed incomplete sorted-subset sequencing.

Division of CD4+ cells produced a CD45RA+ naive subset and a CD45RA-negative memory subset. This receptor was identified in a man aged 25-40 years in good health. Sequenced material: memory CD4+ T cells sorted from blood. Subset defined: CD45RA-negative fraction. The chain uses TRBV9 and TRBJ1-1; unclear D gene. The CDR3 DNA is TGTGCCAGCAGCCCAGTGGGTCAGCGTGAAGCTTTCTTT. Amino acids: CASSPVGQREAFF.